The 10 T cell receptor beta chains reported below all come from one sample, sequenced in a study of T cell repertoires in aging, cancer and after chemotherapy. Multiplex touch-down PCR with TRB-A/B primers amplified rearranged V-D-J TRB sequences. TCRdb itself ran the multiplex PCR reads through MiXCR, one entry per CDR3 protein. The sample holds 3,200 or so distinct CDR3 sequences, about 35% seen once. Amplification of TCR beta used genomic DNA extracted from peripheral blood. Sequenced input: blood. Receptor source: a human donor in good health.

This clonotype was counted only a few times. V is TRBV11-1 and J is TRBJ2-3; perhaps TRBD2 as D (5 bases). Germline V gene sequence: CDR1 SGHAT, CDR2 FQDESV (reference sequence). V was trimmed by 3 bases and J by 1 base, leaving 14 bases between them. The CDR3 extends over 16 amino acids. As DNA, the CDR3 is TGTGCCAGCAGCTTGGAGGCGGGCGCGGGCACAGATACGCAGTATTTT. Translating gives CASSLEAGAGTDTQYF.

The chain links TRBV18 to TRBJ1-1; TRBD1 matches 7 bases. V was pared by 3 bases and J by 5 bases, with 6 bases of the junction left unmatched. From germline, CDR1 is KGHSH and CDR2 LQKENI. CDR3 length equals 14 residues. This CDR3 is CASSPGQQRTEAFF. For the CDR3, the DNA is TGTGCCAGCTCACCGGGACAGCAAAGGACTGAAGCTTTCTTT.

V is TRBV18 and J is TRBJ2-7, with D maybe TRBD2 (5 bases). Deletions cut 0 bases from V and 2 bases from J, with 11 bases between. The CDR3 sequence is 15 residues long. The germline V gene encodes CDR1 KGHSH and CDR2 LQKENI. Written as DNA, the CDR3 is TGTGCCAGCTCACCACCGCCCGGGGAGACCTACGAGCAGTACTTC. As protein: CASSPPPGETYEQYF. The whole variable domain, remainder taken from reference TRBV18 and TRBJ2-7, is NAGVMQNPRHLVRRRGQEARLRCSPMKGHSHVYWYRQLPEEGLKFMVYLQKENIIDESGMPKERFSAEFPKEGPSILRIQQVVRGDSAAYFCASSPPPGETYEQYFGPGTRLTVT.

This clonotype was recorded a few times. The chain carries TRBV5-7 and TRBJ1-1; D call uncertain. TRBV5-7 is labeled an ORF, and its function is uncertain. The CDR3 loop spans 13 amino acids. Trimming cost V 4 bases and J 1 base, with 8 bases left between them. The CDR3 bases are TGTGCCAGCAGCACCGATTGGAACACTGAAGCTTTCTTT. This translates into CASSTDWNTEAFF.

This clonotype was recorded a few times. J is TRBJ2-7 and V is TRBV12-3 or TRBV12-4; 10 bases agree with TRBD1. V was clipped by 6 bases and J by 2 bases; unmatched bases: 7. This CDR3 region has 15 residues. The CDR3 loop is CASRMDRGGTYEQYF. CDR3 nucleotide sequence: TGTGCCAGCAGGATGGACAGGGGGGGGACCTACGAGCAGTACTTC.

Within the sample, this clonotype is medium-sized. The CDR3 coding sequence is TGTGCCAGCAGGGAGACAGGGGGCAGGTTACCCCTCCACTTT. Amino acid sequence: CASRETGGRLPLHF. The gene calls are TRBV6-5 and TRBJ1-6, with 10 bases identical to TRBD1. In germline, CDR1 is MNHEY, CDR2 SVGAGI. V lost 6 bases and J lost 12; bases outside the gene matches: 8. This CDR3 is built from 14 residues.

This clonotype has more than one count but fewer than ten. The gene calls are TRBV18 and TRBJ2-7; D is uncertain. The germline CDR1 and CDR2 sequences are KGHSH and LQKENI. There are 13 residues in the CDR3. Trimming removed 3 bases at V and 3 bases at J, with 9 bases between. CDR3 residues: CASSPVRDYEQYF. The CDR3, as DNA: TGTGCCAGCTCACCCGTAAGGGACTACGAGCAGTACTTC.

The chain carries TRBV10-1 and TRBJ2-7, with a possible D match to TRBD1 (5 bases). This CDR3 contains 16 residues. The V and J ends lost 6 bases and 0 bases respectively, with 18 bases between them. Germline V gene data show CDR1 as WNHNN and CDR2 as SYGVQD (reference sequence). The CDR3 region is CASSRQRQGSSYEQYF. In nucleotides, the CDR3 is TGCGCCAGCAGCCGCCAAAGGCAGGGAAGCTCCTACGAGCAGTACTTC.

The V gene is TRBV6-6, the J gene TRBJ2-3; 10 nucleotides align to TRBD2. Trimming took 6 bases from V and 4 from J; bases not matched to a gene: 10. The CDR3 contains 16 residues. The V gene's germline CDR1 is MNHNY and CDR2 SVGAGI (reference sequence). The CDR3 DNA sequence: TGTGCCAGCAGCGACGTAGCGGGGGGCAATTCAGATACGCAGTATTTT. Its protein product is CASSDVAGGNSDTQYF.

This clonotype was detected a few times. The rearrangement joins TRBV27 to TRBJ1-3; TRBD1 is a possible D gene (6 bases). The CDR3 runs 13 residues. V was trimmed by 6 bases and J by 1 base, leaving 7 bases between them. Germline-derived CDR1 and CDR2 are MNHEY and SMNVEV (reference sequence). CDR3 amino acids: CASRDRSGNTIYF. As DNA, the CDR3 is TGTGCCAGCAGGGACAGATCTGGAAACACCATATATTTT.